The 21 T cell receptor beta chains below all came from one sample that was sequenced in a study of blood T cell repertoires in COVID-19. Clones were read by immunoSEQ multiplex PCR, and TCRdb kept only the in-frame ones, dropping some. The sample has 150,000 or so clones, approximately 89% seen once. The sequenced sample consisted of peripheral blood. The receptor source for this set is a woman in her seventies with COVID-19, enrolled during active disease.

This chain joins TRBV6-5 and TRBJ2-5; no definite D call. The V end lost 5 bases, the J end lost 5 bases, and 15 bases lay between the germline ends. The CDR3 extends over 14 amino acids. CDR1 is MNHEY and CDR2 is SVGAGI in the germline V gene. The CDR3 region is CASSPKSARETQYF. The CDR3 bases are TGTGCCAGCAGTCCCAAGAGCGCTCGGGAGACCCAGTACTTC.

This clone was recorded once. This chain connects TRBV3-1 (or the pseudogene TRBV3-2) to TRBJ1-5; D is possibly TRBD1 (5 bases). The CDR3 length is 14 residues. CDR1 LGHDT and CDR2 YNNKEL come from the germline V gene (reference sequence). V shed 2 bases and J shed 7 bases, with 12 bases lying between them. The DNA of the CDR3 is TGTGCCAGCAGCCAAAACAGTAAGGGGCAGCCCCAGCATTTT. This translates into CASSQNSKGQPQHF.

The sample holds one count of this clone. V usage is TRBV6-5 and J usage is TRBJ2-2; D is perhaps TRBD1 (5 bases). The CDR3 loop spans 14 amino acids. The germline V gene has CDR1 MNHEY and CDR2 SVGAGI. Trimming took off 6 bases at V and 4 bases at J, with 12 bases between the two ends. CDR3 DNA: TGTGCCAGCAGAACAGACAGATTCACCGGGGAGCTGTTTTTT. The encoded protein is CASRTDRFTGELFF.

This clone occurred a few times. This rearrangement joins TRBV29-1 to TRBJ2-3; a weak D match, TRBD1 (6 bases). CDR1 and CDR2 (germline): SQVTM, ANQGSEA. V was clipped by 4 bases and J by 1 base, with 12 bases between them. The CDR3 is 14 residues long. The CDR3 here is CSVGSAGGTDTQYF. In nucleotides, the CDR3 is TGCAGCGTTGGTTCGGCAGGGGGCACAGATACGCAGTATTTT.

The rearrangement joins TRBV19 to TRBJ1-5; 8 nucleotides agree with TRBD1. Germline CDR1 reads LNHDA; CDR2 reads SQIVND (reference sequence). The CDR3 has 17 amino acids. V trimming: 1 base; J trimming: 3 bases; junction bases outside the gene matches: 8. The CDR3 region has the DNA TGTGCCAGTAGTATAGGGGGCGGGACAGGTACCAATCAGCCCCAGCATTTT. It yields the protein CASSIGGGTGTNQPQHF.

The rearrangement uses TRBV2 and TRBJ2-7; TRBD1 agrees at 7 bases. The CDR3 loop spans 14 amino acids. After removal of 3 bases from V and 5 bases from J, the junction contained 7 bases not matched to a gene. In germline, CDR1 is SNHLY, CDR2 FYNNEI. The DNA of the CDR3 is TGTGCCAGCAGTGAGACGACAGGGACCCACGAGCAGTACTTC. It codes for CASSETTGTHEQYF. The whole variable domain, filled in from reference TRBV2 and TRBJ2-7, reads EPEVTQTPSHQVTQMGQEVILRCVPISNHLYFYWYRQILGQKVEFLVSFYNNEISEKSEIFDDQFSVERPDGSNFTLKIRSTKLEDSAMYFCASSETTGTHEQYFGPGTRLTVT.

This chain uses TRBV30 with TRBJ1-5, with 7 bases identical to TRBD1. The V gene's germline CDR1 is GTSNPN and CDR2 SVGIG (reference sequence). V dropped 6 bases and J dropped 1; count of bases not matched to a gene: 18. The CDR3 sequence is 18 residues long. CDR3 sequence: CACRTDREWVDSNQPQHF. The DNA for the CDR3 is TGTGCCTGCCGAACCGACAGGGAATGGGTGGACAGCAATCAGCCCCAGCATTTT.

V and J are TRBV2 and TRBJ2-5; 7 bases map to TRBD1. V was pared by 1 base and J by 5 bases, with 7 bases of the junction left unmatched. Germline CDR1 SNHLY, CDR2 FYNNEI. The CDR3 loop spans 15 amino acids. CDR3 residues: CASSEGRTGGETQYF. DNA for the CDR3: TGTGCCAGCAGTGAAGGGCGGACAGGCGGGGAGACCCAGTACTTC.

This chain links TRBV28 with TRBJ2-5, with TRBD1 matching 9 bases. The CDR3 spans 12 residues. Germline-derived CDR1 and CDR2 are MDHEN and SYDVKM. The V and J ends lost 9 bases and 7 bases, in that order; junction bases with no gene match: 6. CDR3 sequence (DNA): TGTGCCAGTGTTCCGGGACAGGGGACCCAGTACTTC. Translation gives CASVPGQGTQYF. The full variable domain, in which reference TRBV28 and TRBJ2-5 provide the parts outside the CDR3, is DVKVTQSSRYLVKRTGEKVFLECVQDMDHENMFWYRQDPGLGLRLIYFSYDVKMKEKGDIPEGYSVSREKKERFSLILESASTNQTSMYLCASVPGQGTQYFGPGTRLLVL.

This clone was recorded only once. The rearrangement links TRBV27 to TRBJ2-7; TRBD2 matches 14 bases. The germline gives CDR1 MNHEY, CDR2 SMNVEV (reference sequence). The CDR3 is made up of 15 amino acids. With V trimmed by 6 bases and J by 6 bases, 7 bases remained unmatched. The CDR3 loop reads CASRTSGLAGGEQYF. The CDR3 bases are TGTGCCAGCAGAACGAGTGGACTAGCGGGGGGCGAGCAGTACTTC.

Here the CDR3 reads CASPLPPGTLFYEQYF. CDR3 bases: TGTGCCAGCCCTCTCCCACCAGGGACACTCTTCTACGAGCAGTACTTC. This rearrangement joins TRBV13 to TRBJ2-7; possible D gene TRBD1, 6 bases. Germline V gene lookup returns CDR1 PRHDT and CDR2 FYEKMQ (reference sequence). V gave up 8 bases and J gave up 3 bases, with 23 bases separating them. CDR3 length equals 16 residues.

The chain links TRBV7-8 to TRBJ2-1, with 8 positions matching TRBD2. Germline CDR1 reads SGHVS; CDR2 reads FQNEAQ. The CDR3 is 15 amino acids. The V segment lost 7 bases and the J segment 9 bases; nucleotides outside the gene matches: 14. CDR3 region: CASIEVGGALGEQFF. The CDR3 DNA sequence: TGTGCCAGCATCGAGGTCGGGGGGGCCCTTGGTGAGCAGTTCTTC.

This clone was seen a handful of times. The chain links TRBV3-1 (or the pseudogene TRBV3-2) to TRBJ2-3; maybe TRBD2 (6 bases). The germline gives CDR1 LGHDT, CDR2 YNNKEL (reference sequence). V was clipped by 4 bases and J by 4 bases, with 18 bases between them. CDR3 length equals 16 residues. CDR3 loop: CASSLLAAEGPDTQYF. In nucleotides, the CDR3 is TGTGCCAGCAGCCTTTTAGCGGCCGAGGGCCCAGATACGCAGTATTTT.

This chain connects TRBV2 to TRBJ2-4; 7 bases fit TRBD1. Germline loops: CDR1 SNHLY, CDR2 FYNNEI. The V segment lost 6 bases and the J segment 3 bases; nucleotides outside the gene matches: 5. The length of the CDR3 is 14 residues. This CDR3 is CASSPDRHKNIQYF. CDR3 DNA sequence: TGTGCCAGCAGCCCGGACAGGCACAAAAACATTCAGTACTTC. Looking up the rest from reference TRBV2 and TRBJ2-4 gives the full variable domain: EPEVTQTPSHQVTQMGQEVILRCVPISNHLYFYWYRQILGQKVEFLVSFYNNEISEKSEIFDDQFSVERPDGSNFTLKIRSTKLEDSAMYFCASSPDRHKNIQYFGAGTRLSVL.

The chain joins TRBV18 to TRBJ2-1; perhaps TRBD1 as D (5 bases). The CDR3 loop spans 13 amino acids. Germline CDR1 reads KGHSH; CDR2 reads LQKENI. V lost 6 bases and J lost 5, with 11 bases in between. CDR3 nucleotides: TGTGCCAGCTCTCGCGGACAAAACAATGAGCAGTTCTTC. Residues: CASSRGQNNEQFF.

The chain is built from TRBV3-1 (or the pseudogene TRBV3-2) and TRBJ1-5, with TRBD1 matching 10 bases. This CDR3 has 18 amino acids. Germline V CDR1 and CDR2: LGHDT, YNNKEL (reference sequence). Trimming at V came to 3 bases and at J to 7 bases, leaving 15 bases not matched to a gene. In DNA form, the CDR3 reads TGTGCCAGCAGCCACGGATCCGGGACAGGGGCTGTCGGGCAGCCCCAGCATTTT. Amino acid sequence: CASSHGSGTGAVGQPQHF.

J is TRBJ2-2 and V is TRBV27, with a weak D call TRBD2 (6 bases). CDR1 is MNHEY and CDR2 is SMNVEV in the germline V gene (reference sequence). The length of the CDR3 is 16 residues. The V and J ends lost 7 bases and 5 bases respectively, with 20 bases between them. CDR3 amino acids: CASTTGGAGRTGELFF. CDR3 in DNA: TGTGCCAGCACCACGGGCGGGGCAGGGCGAACCGGGGAGCTGTTTTTT.

The chain combines TRBV3-1 (or the pseudogene TRBV3-2) with TRBJ1-2; 8 positions agree with TRBD1. The CDR3 contains 16 residues. The germline V gene encodes CDR1 LGHDT and CDR2 YNNKEL (reference sequence). The ends lost 4 bases at V and 0 bases at J; junction bases unmatched: 7. The CDR3 region has the DNA TGTGCCAGCAGCCTCCCCGGACAGGGAGCTAACTATGGCTACACCTTC. Protein: CASSLPGQGANYGYTF.

CDR3 nucleotide sequence: TGTGCCAGCAGCTTAGGAACCGGGACAGGGGGAACAGATACGCAGTATTTT. It translates to CASSLGTGTGGTDTQYF. The rearrangement links TRBV7-9 to TRBJ2-3, with TRBD1 matching over 11 bases. The germline CDR1 and CDR2 sequences are SEHNR and FQNEAQ (reference sequence). The CDR3 loop spans 17 amino acids. The V and J ends lost 1 base and 3 bases, in that order; junction bases with no gene match: 6.

This chain uses TRBV5-4 with TRBJ1-2; D not resolved. The germline V gene encodes CDR1 SGHNT and CDR2 YYREEE (reference sequence). The CDR3 totals 13 residues. V lost 2 bases and J lost 8, with 13 bases in between. CDR3 nucleotide sequence: TGTGCCAGCAGCTTAAAAGGTCCGCGGGGCTACACCTTC. Its protein product is CASSLKGPRGYTF.

The gene calls are TRBV7-9 and TRBJ1-5; D is perhaps TRBD1 (5 bases). The length of the CDR3 is 15 residues. The V gene's germline CDR1 is SEHNR and CDR2 FQNEAQ (reference sequence). V was clipped by 0 bases and J by 6 bases, with 12 bases between them. Here the CDR3 DNA reads TGTGCCAGCAGCTTAGCGGGAGGGGCCGGTCAGCCCCAGCATTTT. The encoded protein is CASSLAGGAGQPQHF.